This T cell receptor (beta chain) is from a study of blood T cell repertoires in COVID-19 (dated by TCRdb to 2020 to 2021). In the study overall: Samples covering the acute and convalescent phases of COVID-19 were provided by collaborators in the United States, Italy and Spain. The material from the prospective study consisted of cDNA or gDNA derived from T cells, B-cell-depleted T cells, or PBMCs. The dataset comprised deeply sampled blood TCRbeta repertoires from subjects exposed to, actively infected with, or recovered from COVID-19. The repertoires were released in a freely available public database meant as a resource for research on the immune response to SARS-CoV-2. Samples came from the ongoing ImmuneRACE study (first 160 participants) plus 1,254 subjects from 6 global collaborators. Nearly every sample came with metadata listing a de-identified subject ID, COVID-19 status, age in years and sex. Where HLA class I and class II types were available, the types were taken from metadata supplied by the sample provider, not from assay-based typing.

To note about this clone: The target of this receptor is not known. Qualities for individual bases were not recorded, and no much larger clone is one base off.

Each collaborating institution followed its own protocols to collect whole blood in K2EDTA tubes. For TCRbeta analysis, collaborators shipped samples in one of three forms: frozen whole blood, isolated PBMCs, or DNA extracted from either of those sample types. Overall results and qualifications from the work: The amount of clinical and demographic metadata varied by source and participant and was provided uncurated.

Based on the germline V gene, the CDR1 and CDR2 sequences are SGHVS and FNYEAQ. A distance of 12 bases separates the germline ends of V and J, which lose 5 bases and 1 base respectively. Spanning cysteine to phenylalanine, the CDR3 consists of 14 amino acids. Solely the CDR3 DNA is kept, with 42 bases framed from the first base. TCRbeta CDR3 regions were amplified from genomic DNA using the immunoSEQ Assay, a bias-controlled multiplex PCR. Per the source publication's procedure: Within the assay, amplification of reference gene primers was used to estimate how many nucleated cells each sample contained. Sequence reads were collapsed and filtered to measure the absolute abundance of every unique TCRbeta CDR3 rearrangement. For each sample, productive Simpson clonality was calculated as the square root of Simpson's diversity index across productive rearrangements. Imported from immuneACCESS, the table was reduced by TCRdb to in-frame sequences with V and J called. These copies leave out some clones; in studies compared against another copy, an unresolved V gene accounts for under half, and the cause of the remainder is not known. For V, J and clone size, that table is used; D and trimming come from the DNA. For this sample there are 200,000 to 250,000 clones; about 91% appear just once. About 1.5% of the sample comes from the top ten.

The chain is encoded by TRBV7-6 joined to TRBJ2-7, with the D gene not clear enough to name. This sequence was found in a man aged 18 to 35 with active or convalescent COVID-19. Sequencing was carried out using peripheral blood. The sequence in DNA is TGTGCCAGCAGCCGAGACGAGGCGTCCTACGAGCAGTACTTC. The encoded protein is CASSRDEASYEQYF.